Presented here are 14 T cell receptor beta chains from one specimen sequenced in a study of CD8 T cells in Susac syndrome. RNA amounts of roughly 0.5 to 1 ug underwent reverse transcription with random hexamers. One entry per CDR3 protein, called by TCRdb with MiXCR from the immunoSEQ multiplex PCR reads. Of roughly 150,000 distinct CDR3 sequences in the sample, just under 95% are singletons; the top ten hold over 0.2%. The source material was CD8+ T cells from PBMCs. The receptors shown here come from a human donor with multiple sclerosis.

CDR3: CASSAGSGSNQPQHF. As DNA, the CDR3 is TGTGCCAGCAGCGCCGGGTCGGGGAGCAATCAGCCCCAGCATTTT. V is TRBV9 and J is TRBJ1-5, with D hard to call. This CDR3 contains 15 residues. Deletions cut 3 bases from V and 1 base from J, with 11 bases between. Germline loops: CDR1 SGDLS, CDR2 YYNGEE.

The V gene is TRBV7-7, the J gene TRBJ2-5, with 8 bases aligning to TRBD1. J lost 1 base, V lost 4 bases, and 2 bases had no gene match. Per germline, CDR1 SSHAT and CDR2 FNYEAQ (reference sequence). The length of the CDR3 is 14 residues. CDR3: CASSSGTGQETQYF. Written as DNA, the CDR3 is TGTGCCAGCAGCTCAGGGACAGGCCAAGAGACCCAGTACTTC.

V is TRBV29-1 and J is TRBJ2-7; D is unresolved. This CDR3 is built from 12 residues. Germline lookup yields CDR1 SQVTM and CDR2 ANQGSEA. The ends were cut back, 6 bases at V and 0 bases at J, with 9 bases in the middle. The CDR3 nucleotides read TGCAGCGTGCCAGCTAGCTCCTACGAGCAGTACTTC. Translation: CSVPASSYEQYF.

The CDR3 region is CASSQVTYEQYF. CDR3 nucleotides: TGTGCCAGCAGCCAAGTCACCTACGAGCAGTACTTC. The rearrangement links TRBV11-2 to TRBJ2-7; the D is unclear. The germline V and J ends were trimmed by 5 bases and 2 bases, with 7 bases remaining between them. CDR1 and CDR2 (germline): SGHAT, FQNNGV. The CDR3 runs 12 residues.

The CDR3 protein is CASSTAAHQPQHF. In nucleotides, the CDR3 is TGTGCCAGCAGTACCGCCGCCCATCAGCCCCAGCATTTT. V gene TRBV27 combines with J gene TRBJ1-5; the D is unclear. Trimming left V 5 bases short and J 5 bases short, with 10 bases between. In germline, CDR1 is MNHEY, CDR2 SMNVEV (reference sequence). The CDR3 extends over 13 amino acids.

V and J are TRBV12-3 or TRBV12-4 and TRBJ2-5; TRBD2 is a possible D gene (6 bases). The CDR3 spans 16 residues. V was shortened by 5 bases and J by 5 bases, with 21 bases between the two germline ends. DNA for the CDR3: TGTGCCAGCAGTCTTAAAGCGGGCAGGCCAGGGGAGACCCAGTACTTC. It specifies CASSLKAGRPGETQYF.

This sequence joins TRBV12-3 or TRBV12-4 and TRBJ2-5; 7 nucleotides match TRBD2. After removal of 6 bases from V and 4 bases from J, the junction contained 14 bases not matched to a gene. This CDR3 region has 16 residues. CDR3 DNA: TGTGCCAGCAGCCCCGCGGGACCGGGGGGTCGAGAGACCCAGTACTTC. As protein: CASSPAGPGGRETQYF.

The chain links TRBV5-6 to TRBJ2-1; TRBD1 matches at 8 bases. This CDR3 has 16 residues. Germline lookup yields CDR1 SGHDT and CDR2 YYEEEE. The trim removed 4 bases at V and 0 bases at J, leaving 6 bases unmatched. CDR3: CASSPDRGLSYNEQFF. CDR3 nucleotides: TGTGCCAGCAGCCCCGACAGGGGCCTCTCCTACAATGAGCAGTTCTTC.

This clonotype was observed a single time. The chain is built from TRBV15 and TRBJ1-1, with D unclear. CDR3 length: 13 amino acids. Trimming cost V 8 bases and J 4 bases, with 14 bases left between them. CDR1 and CDR2 from the germline V gene are LNHNV and YYDKDF (reference sequence). This chain's CDR3 is CATPRTASTEAFF. For the CDR3, the DNA is TGTGCCACCCCTAGGACCGCCAGCACTGAAGCTTTCTTT.

The V call is TRBV27, the J call TRBJ2-7; either TRBD1 or TRBD2 may fit D (5 bases each). Germline V lookup: CDR1 MNHEY, CDR2 SMNVEV (reference sequence). The CDR3 is 14 amino acids. The V and J ends lost 6 bases and 4 bases respectively, with 16 bases between them. DNA of the CDR3: TGTGCCAGCAGCTATTCAAGGGGAGCGTACGAGCAGTACTTC. This codes for CASSYSRGAYEQYF.

The chain is built from TRBV3-1 and TRBJ2-7; the match to TRBD1 covers 8 bases. CDR3 size: 16 residues. Per germline, CDR1 LGHDT and CDR2 YNNKEL (reference sequence). V lost 0 bases to trimming and J lost 5 bases; unmatched junction nucleotides: 9. In nucleotides, the CDR3 is TGTGCCAGCAGCCAAGATTTCAGGACAGGGCTCGACGAGCAGTACTTC. Translating gives CASSQDFRTGLDEQYF.

The chain has TRBV3-1 and TRBJ2-3; 14 bases are a match to TRBD2. The J segment lost 5 bases and the V segment lost 7 bases, leaving 8 bases of the junction unmatched. The CDR3 has 16 residues. Germline lookup yields CDR1 LGHDT and CDR2 YNNKEL (reference sequence). The DNA for the CDR3 is TGTGCCAGCAACCCGACTAGCGGGGGGGCCAGAGATACGCAGTATTTT. It is translated as CASNPTSGGARDTQYF.

The chain carries TRBV30 and TRBJ1-1; D gene uncertain. The CDR3 is 13 residues long. V lost 4 bases, J lost 8 bases, and 17 bases lay in between. Germline V lookup: CDR1 GTSNPN, CDR2 SVGIG (reference sequence). The CDR3 is CAWTGSRLGEAFF. CDR3 coding DNA: TGTGCCTGGACCGGGAGTAGGTTAGGGGAAGCTTTCTTT.

The chain carries TRBV12-3 or TRBV12-4 and TRBJ1-2; a weak D match, TRBD1 (5 bases). The CDR3 has 14 amino acids. The germline V and J ends were trimmed by 5 bases and 6 bases, with 16 bases remaining between them. CDR3 residues: CASSIYPRGNGYTF. In DNA form, the CDR3 reads TGTGCCAGCAGTATATACCCCCGGGGCAATGGCTACACCTTC.